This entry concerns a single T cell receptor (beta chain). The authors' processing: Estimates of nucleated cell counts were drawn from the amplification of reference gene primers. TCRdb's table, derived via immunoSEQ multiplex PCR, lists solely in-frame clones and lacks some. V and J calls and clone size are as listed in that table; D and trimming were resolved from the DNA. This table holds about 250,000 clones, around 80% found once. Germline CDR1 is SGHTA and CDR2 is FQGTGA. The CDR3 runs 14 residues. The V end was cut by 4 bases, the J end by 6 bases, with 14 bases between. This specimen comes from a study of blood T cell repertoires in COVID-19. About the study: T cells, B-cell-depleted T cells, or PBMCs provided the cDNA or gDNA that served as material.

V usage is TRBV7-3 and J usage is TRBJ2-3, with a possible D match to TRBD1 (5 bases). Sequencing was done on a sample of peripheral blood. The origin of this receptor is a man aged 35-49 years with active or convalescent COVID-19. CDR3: CASSSRASFDTQYF. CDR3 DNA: TGTGCCAGCAGCTCCAGGGCGTCTTTTGATACGCAGTATTTT.